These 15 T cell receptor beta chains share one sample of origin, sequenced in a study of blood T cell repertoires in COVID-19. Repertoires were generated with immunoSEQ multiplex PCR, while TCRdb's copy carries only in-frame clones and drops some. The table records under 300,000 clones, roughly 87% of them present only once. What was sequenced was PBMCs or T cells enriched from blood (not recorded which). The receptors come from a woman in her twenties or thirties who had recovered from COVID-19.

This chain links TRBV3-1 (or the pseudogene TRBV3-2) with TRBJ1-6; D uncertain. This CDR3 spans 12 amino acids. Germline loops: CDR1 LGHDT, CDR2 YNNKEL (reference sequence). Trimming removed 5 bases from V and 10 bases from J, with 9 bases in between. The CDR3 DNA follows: TGTGCCAGCAGCGACTTGAAGTCACCCCTCCACTTT. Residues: CASSDLKSPLHF.

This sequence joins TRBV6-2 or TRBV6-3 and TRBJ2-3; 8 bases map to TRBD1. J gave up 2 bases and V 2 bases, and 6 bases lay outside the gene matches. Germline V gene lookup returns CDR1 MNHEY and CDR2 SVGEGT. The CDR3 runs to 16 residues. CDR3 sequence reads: CASSYRGQDSTDTQYF. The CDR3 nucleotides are TGTGCCAGCAGTTACCGGGGACAGGATTCCACAGATACGCAGTATTTT.

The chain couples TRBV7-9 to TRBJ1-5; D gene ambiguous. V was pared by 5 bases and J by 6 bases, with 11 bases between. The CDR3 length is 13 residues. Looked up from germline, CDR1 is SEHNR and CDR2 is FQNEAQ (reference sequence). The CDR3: CASSVLSAQPQHF. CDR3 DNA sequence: TGTGCCAGCAGCGTCCTTAGTGCTCAGCCCCAGCATTTT.

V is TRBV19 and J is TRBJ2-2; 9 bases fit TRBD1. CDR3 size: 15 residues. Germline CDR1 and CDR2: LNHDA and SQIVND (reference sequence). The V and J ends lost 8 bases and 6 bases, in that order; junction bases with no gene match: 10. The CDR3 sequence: CASSEGQGQAGELFF. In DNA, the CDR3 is TGTGCCAGTTCCGAGGGACAGGGACAAGCCGGGGAGCTGTTTTTT. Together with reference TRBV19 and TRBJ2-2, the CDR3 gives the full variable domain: DGGITQSPKYLFRKEGQNVTLSCEQNLNHDAMYWYRQDPGQGLRLIYYSQIVNDFQKGDIAEGYSVSREKKESFPLTVTSAQKNPTAFYLCASSEGQGQAGELFFGEGSRLTVL.

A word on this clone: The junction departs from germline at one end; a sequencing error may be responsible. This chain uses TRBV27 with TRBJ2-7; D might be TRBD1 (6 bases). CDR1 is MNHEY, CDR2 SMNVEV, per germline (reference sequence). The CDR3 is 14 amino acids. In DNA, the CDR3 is TGTGCCAGCAGCATACAGGGCGAGCAGCGGTCGCGAAGCTTC. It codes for CASSIQGEQRSRSF.

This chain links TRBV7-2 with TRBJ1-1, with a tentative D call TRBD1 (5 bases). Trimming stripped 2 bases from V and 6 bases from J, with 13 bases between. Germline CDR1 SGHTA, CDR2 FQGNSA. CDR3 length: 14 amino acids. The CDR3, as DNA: TGTGCCAGCAGCTTATTTTCAGGGTCCCCTGAAGCTTTCTTT. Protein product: CASSLFSGSPEAFF.

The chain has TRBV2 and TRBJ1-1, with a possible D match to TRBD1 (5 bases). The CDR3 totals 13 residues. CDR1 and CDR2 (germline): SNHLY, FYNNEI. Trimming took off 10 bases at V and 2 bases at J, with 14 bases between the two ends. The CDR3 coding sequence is TGTGCCACTATGGTTGGGGCTAACACTGAAGCTTTCTTT. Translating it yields CATMVGANTEAFF. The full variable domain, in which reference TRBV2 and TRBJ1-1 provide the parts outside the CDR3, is EPEVTQTPSHQVTQMGQEVILRCVPISNHLYFYWYRQILGQKVEFLVSFYNNEISEKSEIFDDQFSVERPDGSNFTLKIRSTKLEDSAMYFCATMVGANTEAFFGQGTRLTVV.

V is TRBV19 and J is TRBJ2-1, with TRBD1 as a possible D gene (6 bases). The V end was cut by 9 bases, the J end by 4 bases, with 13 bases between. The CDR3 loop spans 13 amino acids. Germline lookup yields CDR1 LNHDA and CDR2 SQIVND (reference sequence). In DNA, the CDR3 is TGTGCCAGCCGGGACACCAATTACAATGAGCAGTTCTTC. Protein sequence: CASRDTNYNEQFF.

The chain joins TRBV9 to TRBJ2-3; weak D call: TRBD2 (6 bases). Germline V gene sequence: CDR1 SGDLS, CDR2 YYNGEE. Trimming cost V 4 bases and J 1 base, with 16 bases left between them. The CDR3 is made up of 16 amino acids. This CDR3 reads CASSPGRETGTDTQYF. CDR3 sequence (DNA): TGTGCCAGCAGCCCCGGTCGGGAGACTGGCACAGATACGCAGTATTTT.

Written as DNA, the CDR3 is TGCGCCAGCAGCGCTAGCGGGAGGGCCTTCGGGGAGCTGTTTTTT. Protein product: CASSASGRAFGELFF. This chain links TRBV5-1 with TRBJ2-2; 12 bases align to TRBD2. CDR3 size: 15 residues. Germline assignment: CDR1 SGHRS and CDR2 YFSETQ. V lost 4 bases, J lost 7 bases, and 5 bases stayed unmatched.

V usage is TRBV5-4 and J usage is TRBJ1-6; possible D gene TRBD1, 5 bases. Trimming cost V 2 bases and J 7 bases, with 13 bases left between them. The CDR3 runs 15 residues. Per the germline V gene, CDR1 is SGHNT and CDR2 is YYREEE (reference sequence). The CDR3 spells CASSFGRGMNSPLHF. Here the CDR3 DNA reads TGTGCCAGCAGCTTTGGTCGGGGGATGAATTCACCCCTCCACTTT.

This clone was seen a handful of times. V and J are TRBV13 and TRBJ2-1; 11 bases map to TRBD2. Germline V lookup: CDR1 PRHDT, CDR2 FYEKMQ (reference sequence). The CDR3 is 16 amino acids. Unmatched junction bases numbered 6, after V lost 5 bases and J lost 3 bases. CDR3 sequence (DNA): TGTGCCAGCAGCCCCCCGACTAGCGGGGACTACAATGAGCAGTTCTTC. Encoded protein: CASSPPTSGDYNEQFF.

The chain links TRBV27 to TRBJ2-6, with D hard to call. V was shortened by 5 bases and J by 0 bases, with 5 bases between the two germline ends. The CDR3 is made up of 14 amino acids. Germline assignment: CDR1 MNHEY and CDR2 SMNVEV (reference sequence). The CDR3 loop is CASSPGSGANVLTF. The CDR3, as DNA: TGTGCCAGCAGTCCGGGCTCTGGGGCCAACGTCCTGACTTTC.

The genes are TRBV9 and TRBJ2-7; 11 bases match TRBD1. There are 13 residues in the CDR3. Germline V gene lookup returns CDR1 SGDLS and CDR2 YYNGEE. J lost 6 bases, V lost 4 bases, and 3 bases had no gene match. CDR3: CASSPGQGGEQYF. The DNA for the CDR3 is TGTGCCAGCAGCCCGGGACAGGGGGGCGAGCAGTACTTC. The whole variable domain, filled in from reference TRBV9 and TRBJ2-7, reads DSGVTQTPKHLITATGQRVTLRCSPRSGDLSVYWYQQSLDQGLQFLIQYYNGEERAKGNILERFSAQQFPDLHSELNLSSLELGDSALYFCASSPGQGGEQYFGPGTRLTVT.

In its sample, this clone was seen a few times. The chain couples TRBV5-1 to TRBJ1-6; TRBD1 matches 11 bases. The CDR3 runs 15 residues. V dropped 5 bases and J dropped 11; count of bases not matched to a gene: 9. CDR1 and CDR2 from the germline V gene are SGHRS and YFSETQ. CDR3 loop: CASSSDGTGGPPLHF. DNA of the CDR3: TGCGCCAGCAGTTCGGACGGGACAGGGGGTCCACCCCTCCACTTT.